This TCR beta chain was captured by sequencing in a study of blood T cells in healthy people across ages. V gave up 1 base and J gave up 7 bases, with 11 bases separating them. CDR1 SGHVS and CDR2 FNYEAQ come from the germline V gene. The CDR3 sequence is 15 residues long. Those donating, healthy Caucasian individuals from Russia, were aged about 6 to 95. Through a sample-barcoded 5' primer and a J-beta primer mix, a second PCR was run for about 6 to 11 cycles. TCRdb called the 5' RACE reads again in MiXCR, with one record for every CDR3 protein. The sample holds about 1.5 million distinct CDR3 sequences, roughly 40% seen once.

The receptor comes from a woman between 18 and 30 years old in good health. The sample comprised blood. The V gene is TRBV7-6, the J gene TRBJ1-6; weak D call: TRBD1 (6 bases). The CDR3 loop is CASSLVGGGNSPLHF. The CDR3, as DNA: TGTGCCAGCAGCTTAGTTGGGGGCGGAAATTCACCCCTCCACTTT.